This T cell receptor beta chain was retrieved from a study of control samples from healthy donors and cancer patients. Some clones are missing from TCRdb's copy, which holds only in-frame ones; the method was immunoSEQ multiplex PCR. The repertoire includes roughly 100,000 clones, about 89% of them detected once, and 15% to 20% sits in the top ten. V dropped 8 bases and J dropped 6 bases, with 11 bases sitting between them. The CDR3 has 11 amino acids. The sample taken for sequencing was PBMCs. The sequence came from a man between 60 and 75 years old with lung cancer. J is TRBJ2-7 and V is TRBV12-3 or TRBV12-4; D is unclear. CDR3 nucleotides: TGTGCCAGCGGGATGGTTGCCGAGCAGTACTTC. It is translated as CASGMVAEQYF.